These 5 T cell receptor beta chains share one sample of origin, sequenced in a study of cytomegalovirus exposure and HLA in healthy donors. Generated by immunoSEQ multiplex PCR, the TCRdb table keeps only in-frame clones and is missing some. The profile shows 250,000 to 300,000 clones, about 90% of them singletons. Sequences were obtained from PBMCs. The receptors derive from a woman aged 18-35 years in good health and CMV-seronegative.

In nucleotides, the CDR3 is TGCGCCAGCAGCTTGGAAGCCTCTGGGGCCAACGTCCTGACTTTC. This translates into CASSLEASGANVLTF. The chain combines TRBV5-1 with TRBJ2-6; no clear D gene. Trimming removed 0 bases at V and 0 bases at J, with 4 bases between. This CDR3 region has 15 residues. Germline values: CDR1 SGHRS, CDR2 YFSETQ.

J is TRBJ2-3 and V is TRBV4-1, with D possibly being TRBD1 (5 bases). Germline assignment: CDR1 MGHRA and CDR2 YSYEKL. V lost 2 bases and J 4 bases, leaving 16 bases between the germline ends. This CDR3 comprises 16 residues. This chain's CDR3 is CASSQSQTGAADTQYF. The CDR3 coding sequence is TGCGCCAGCAGCCAATCTCAAACAGGCGCCGCAGATACGCAGTATTTT.

The rearrangement uses TRBV15 and TRBJ1-2; TRBD1 matches at 7 bases. CDR3 length equals 15 residues. Germline V gene sequence: CDR1 LNHNV, CDR2 YYDKDF (reference sequence). The V segment lost 0 bases and the J segment 5 bases; nucleotides outside the gene matches: 6. The CDR3 loop is CATSRDLTGPYGYTF. The CDR3 DNA reads TGTGCCACCAGCAGAGATTTGACAGGGCCGTATGGCTACACCTTC.

This chain links TRBV14 with TRBJ1-1; 11 nucleotides match TRBD1. The CDR3 runs 16 residues. With 1 base clipped from V and 4 bases from J, the junction kept 5 bases outside the gene matches. The germline gives CDR1 SGHDN, CDR2 FVKESK. The CDR3 is CASSQAGQGAATEAFF. CDR3 nucleotides: TGTGCCAGCAGCCAAGCTGGACAGGGGGCGGCCACTGAAGCTTTCTTT.

The chain links TRBV9 to TRBJ2-7, with 8 positions matching TRBD2. J lost 5 bases, V lost 3 bases, and 7 bases had no gene match. The CDR3 covers 14 residues. Looked up from germline, CDR1 is SGDLS and CDR2 is YYNGEE. The CDR3, as DNA: TGTGCCAGCAGCGCCCGACTAGCGCGGCACGAGCAGTACTTC. Protein product: CASSARLARHEQYF.